Below, 8 T cell receptor beta chains from the same sample are listed, as sequenced in a study of shared clonotypes between healthy human individuals. Using immunoSEQ multiplex PCR, the repertoire was profiled, and TCRdb retains in-frame clones only, with some absent. The data hold hundreds of thousands of clones, with 95% to 97% observed a single time. The sequenced material came from naive CD4+ T cells sorted from blood. Regarding subset: CD45RA+ positively selected. The source is a woman in her thirties in good health.

The chain joins TRBV29-1 to TRBJ2-4; D is unresolved. CDR1 and CDR2 from the germline V gene are SQVTM and ANQGSEA. The V and J ends lost 7 bases and 3 bases respectively, with 13 bases between them. The CDR3 runs to 13 residues. The CDR3 here is CSGLTRNKNIQYF. The CDR3 coding sequence is TGCAGCGGCCTAACAAGAAACAAAAACATTCAGTACTTC.

The chain uses TRBV18 and TRBJ2-7, with D perhaps matching TRBD1 (6 bases). The V end lost 3 bases, the J end lost 6 bases, and 24 bases lay between the germline ends. The length of the CDR3 is 17 residues. Germline CDR1 reads KGHSH; CDR2 reads LQKENI. The CDR3 DNA reads as TGTGCCAGCTCACCCACATATAACACAGGGAGAAAAATCGAGCAGTACTTC. Protein sequence: CASSPTYNTGRKIEQYF.

This rearrangement joins TRBV5-6 to TRBJ2-3; 9 bases are a match to TRBD2. The J segment lost 4 bases and the V segment lost 0 bases, leaving 3 bases of the junction unmatched. CDR1 and CDR2 from the germline V gene are SGHDT and YYEEEE. The CDR3 has 15 amino acids. As DNA, the CDR3 is TGTGCCAGCAGCTTGGTGCTAGCGGGACCAGATACGCAGTATTTT. Its translation is CASSLVLAGPDTQYF.

The chain couples TRBV15 to TRBJ2-7, with no clear D. Germline CDR1 and CDR2: LNHNV and YYDKDF (reference sequence). This CDR3 spans 14 amino acids. Trimming removed 5 bases at V and 2 bases at J, with 13 bases between. This CDR3 is CATSGPGLPYEQYF. The CDR3 coding sequence is TGTGCCACCAGCGGCCCTGGGCTCCCCTACGAGCAGTACTTC.

V is TRBV11-3 and J is TRBJ2-7, with D maybe TRBD1 (6 bases). The germline V and J ends were trimmed by 2 bases and 6 bases, with 11 bases remaining between them. The CDR3 contains 13 residues. The germline gives CDR1 SGHNT, CDR2 YENEEA. The DNA for the CDR3 is TGTGCCAGCAGCTTAACAGGGCTGGGCGAGCAGTACTTC. It translates to CASSLTGLGEQYF.

V and J are TRBV7-9 and TRBJ1-1; 9 bases are a match to TRBD1. This CDR3 is built from 18 residues. Germline lookup yields CDR1 SEHNR and CDR2 FQNEAQ (reference sequence). V lost 5 bases and J lost 0; bases outside the gene matches: 13. Here the CDR3 DNA reads TGTGCCAGCAGCGGACACAGGGACAGGGTGAGGATGAACACTGAAGCTTTCTTT. Amino acids: CASSGHRDRVRMNTEAFF.

The chain combines TRBV2 with TRBJ2-7, with 8 nucleotides matching TRBD1. Per the germline V gene, CDR1 is SNHLY and CDR2 is FYNNEI. This CDR3 comprises 14 residues. V trimming: 6 bases; J trimming: 6 bases; junction bases outside the gene matches: 10. The CDR3 DNA reads as TGTGCCAGCAGAAGGACAGGGACGAAGGGCGAGCAGTACTTC. Protein product: CASRRTGTKGEQYF.

The J gene is TRBJ1-5, the V gene TRBV6-1, with D possibly being TRBD1 (5 bases). CDR3 length equals 13 residues. Germline assignment: CDR1 MNHNS and CDR2 SASEGT. V was trimmed by 1 base and J by 7 bases, leaving 8 bases between them. This CDR3 reads CASSEVGDQPQHF. The CDR3 nucleotides read TGTGCCAGCAGTGAAGTGGGGGACCAGCCCCAGCATTTT.